This entry is about one T cell receptor (beta chain). Antigen: not known. The record originates from a study of CD8+CD57+ T cells in acquired aplastic anemia. TCR beta VDJ and CDR3 profiling used genomic DNA as template. Each CDR3 protein gets one entry after TCRdb re-called the reads with MiXCR. Here the sample spans about 180,000 distinct CDR3 sequences, 35% to 50% being singletons. V shed 2 bases and J shed 1 base, with 14 bases lying between them. The CDR3 is 17 amino acids. CDR1 ENHRY and CDR2 SYGVKD come from the germline V gene. Findings and limits, study-wide: Significance was not reached for CD8+ Simpson's diversity between patients and controls.

This TCR was recovered from a human donor in good health. The chain has TRBV10-3 and TRBJ2-2; the D gene is possibly TRBD2 (6 bases). The sequenced sample consisted of sorted CD4+, CD8+, or CD8+CD57+ T cells (not recorded which) from PBMCs. CDR3 region: CAISEPRDFLNTGELFF. CDR3 bases: TGTGCCATCAGTGAGCCCCGGGACTTCCTGAACACCGGGGAGCTGTTTTTT.